These 15 T cell receptor beta chains were all obtained from the same sample, sequenced in a study of response to subunit inactivated influenza vaccine. TCRdb used MiXCR to reprocess the RT-PCR reads, holding one entry per CDR3 protein. Among roughly 700,000 distinct CDR3 sequences, around 13% were seen once, and the ten largest hold 6% to 7%. The material sequenced was PBMCs from blood, taken around 14 days before vaccination. Receptor source: a man in his fifties or sixties who received an inactivated influenza vaccine.

The V and J genes are TRBV6-5 and TRBJ2-7, with D perhaps TRBD1 (5 bases). CDR3 length: 12 residues. Germline V gene lookup returns CDR1 MNHEY and CDR2 SVGAGI. V was pared by 7 bases and J by 4 bases, with 11 bases between. DNA of the CDR3: TGTGCCAGCAAAGGCAGGGCTTACGAGCAGTACTTC. As protein: CASKGRAYEQYF.

This clonotype has only a few counts. The chain combines TRBV6-5 with TRBJ2-6; D is unclear. Germline loops: CDR1 MNHEY, CDR2 SVGAGI. The length of the CDR3 is 19 residues. Between the trimmed V and J ends, which lost 0 bases and 4 bases, there was a span of 19 bases. CDR3 DNA sequence: TGTGCCAGCAGTTACTCGCCGGTTCGCTCGAGTTCCGGGGCCAACGTCCTGACTTTC. Its translation is CASSYSPVRSSSGANVLTF.

This chain uses TRBV5-1 with TRBJ2-7; D uncertain. CDR1 and CDR2 (germline): SGHRS, YFSETQ. Trimming stripped 4 bases from V and 1 base from J, with 12 bases between. The CDR3 loop spans 14 amino acids. The CDR3 DNA sequence: TGCGCCAGCAGCCAACGGACGGAGTCCTACGAGCAGTACTTC. Translating it yields CASSQRTESYEQYF. Combining the CDR3 with reference TRBV5-1 and TRBJ2-7 gives the whole variable domain KAGVTQTPRYLIKTRGQQVTLSCSPISGHRSVSWYQQTPGQGLQFLFEYFSETQRNKGNFPGRFSGRQFSNSRSEMNVSTLELGDSALYLCASSQRTESYEQYFGPGTRLTVT.

This clonotype was observed a handful of times. The rearrangement links TRBV2 to TRBJ2-1; no reliable D call. The germline CDR1 and CDR2 sequences are SNHLY and FYNNEI. There are 13 residues in the CDR3. V gave up 6 bases and J gave up 8 bases, with 14 bases separating them. The CDR3 is CASSSGVGDEQFF. The CDR3 nucleotides are TGTGCCAGCAGCTCTGGGGTAGGCGATGAGCAGTTCTTC.

The table lists this clonotype with a few counts. The rearrangement uses TRBV5-1 and TRBJ2-3; 9 bases are shared with TRBD1. This CDR3 contains 15 residues. Per the germline V gene, CDR1 is SGHRS and CDR2 is YFSETQ. After removal of 0 bases from V and 4 bases from J, the junction contained 3 bases not matched to a gene. CDR3 protein: CASSLVTGGADTQYF. CDR3 in DNA: TGCGCCAGCAGCTTGGTGACAGGGGGGGCAGATACGCAGTATTTT.

The V gene is TRBV7-2, the J gene TRBJ2-3, with TRBD2 matching over 9 bases. J gave up 1 base and V 5 bases, and 7 bases lay outside the gene matches. This CDR3 has 16 residues. The V gene's germline CDR1 is SGHTA and CDR2 FQGNSA. This chain's CDR3 is CASSRRASGGTDTQYF. The CDR3 bases are TGTGCCAGCAGCCGCCGGGCTAGCGGGGGCACAGATACGCAGTATTTT.

V gene TRBV20-1 combines with J gene TRBJ2-1; no clear D. CDR3 length: 16 residues. The V and J ends lost 0 bases and 1 base respectively, with 13 bases between them. Germline CDR1 DFQATT, CDR2 SNEGSKA (reference sequence). The CDR3 here is CSARDGHLVSYNEQFF. CDR3 DNA sequence: TGCAGTGCTAGAGATGGGCATCTAGTATCCTACAATGAGCAGTTCTTC.

This CDR3 is CASSQLGGGYEQYF. The DNA for the CDR3 is TGCGCCAGCAGCCAGCTGGGGGGGGGTTACGAGCAGTACTTC. The rearrangement links TRBV4-1 to TRBJ2-7; 7 positions match TRBD2. In germline, CDR1 is MGHRA, CDR2 YSYEKL. The CDR3 length is 14 residues. J gave up 4 bases and V 3 bases, and 6 bases lay outside the gene matches.

The V gene is TRBV18, the J gene TRBJ2-3, with 11 bases matching TRBD2. The CDR3 extends over 15 amino acids. Germline lookup yields CDR1 KGHSH and CDR2 LQKENI. Germline trimming cut 6 bases from V and 2 bases from J; bases unmatched to any gene: 4. The CDR3 DNA follows: TGTGCCAGCTCCCCGACTAGCGGGATCACAGATACGCAGTATTTT. It is translated as CASSPTSGITDTQYF.

The chain carries TRBV28 and TRBJ1-3; perhaps TRBD1 as D (5 bases). CDR3 length equals 16 residues. Germline V gene lookup returns CDR1 MDHEN and CDR2 SYDVKM. V was pared by 4 bases and J by 6 bases, with 19 bases between. This chain's CDR3 is CASSSPIGGEANTIYF. DNA for the CDR3: TGTGCCAGCAGTTCCCCGATTGGGGGGGAGGCAAACACCATATATTTT.

This clonotype was seen more than once but under ten times. The CDR3 sequence: CASSQEFGFTGELFF. The CDR3 DNA sequence: TGTGCCAGCAGCCAAGAATTCGGCTTTACCGGGGAGCTGTTTTTT. The V call is TRBV3-1, the J call TRBJ2-2; no reliable D call. V lost 0 bases, J lost 5 bases, and 10 bases lay in between. The V gene's germline CDR1 is LGHDT and CDR2 YNNKEL (reference sequence). The CDR3 is made up of 15 amino acids.

V usage is TRBV5-1 and J usage is TRBJ2-6; D is possibly TRBD1 (6 bases). V lost 2 bases to trimming and J lost 2 bases, with 11 bases between them. Germline V gene data show CDR1 as SGHRS and CDR2 as YFSETQ. The CDR3 totals 16 residues. CDR3 sequence reads: CASSLPGDAGANVLTF. CDR3 DNA sequence: TGCGCCAGCAGCTTACCAGGGGATGCTGGGGCCAACGTCCTGACTTTC. The full variable domain, completed using reference TRBV5-1 and TRBJ2-6, is KAGVTQTPRYLIKTRGQQVTLSCSPISGHRSVSWYQQTPGQGLQFLFEYFSETQRNKGNFPGRFSGRQFSNSRSEMNVSTLELGDSALYLCASSLPGDAGANVLTFGAGSRLTVL.

This clonotype was seen more than once but under ten times. The chain carries TRBV14 and TRBJ2-1, with 9 positions matching TRBD2. The CDR3 is 15 residues long. Germline V gene sequence: CDR1 SGHDN, CDR2 FVKESK. J was trimmed by 8 bases and V by 6 bases; bases with no gene match: 11. CDR3: CASRSSGGFGDEQFF. The CDR3 region has the DNA TGTGCCAGCAGGAGTAGCGGGGGTTTTGGCGATGAGCAGTTCTTC.

In this sample, this clonotype turned up a few times. CDR3 sequence: CASNHRDRPYEQYF. The CDR3 nucleotides are TGTGCCAGCAACCACAGAGACAGACCCTACGAGCAGTACTTC. The chain links TRBV6-2 or TRBV6-3 to TRBJ2-7, with D possibly matching TRBD1 (5 bases). Germline V gene sequence: CDR1 MNHEY, CDR2 SVGEGT. This CDR3 comprises 14 residues. The V gene lost 7 bases and the J gene lost 2 bases, with 15 bases spanning the gap.

The chain has TRBV3-1 and TRBJ2-5; unclear D gene. The CDR3 contains 20 residues. In germline, CDR1 is LGHDT, CDR2 YNNKEL (reference sequence). Trimming removed 2 bases at V and 0 bases at J, with 25 bases between. CDR3 nucleotide sequence: TGTGCCAGCAGCCAATCCTTGCCTATGAACACTCAACCTCACCAAGAGACCCAGTACTTC. It yields the protein CASSQSLPMNTQPHQETQYF.